This TCR beta chain was documented in a study of cytomegalovirus exposure and HLA in healthy donors. V lost 1 base and J lost 5; bases outside the gene matches: 3. The CDR3 spans 14 residues. Germline CDR1 SGHAT, CDR2 FQNNGV. Regarding this clone: Its antigen remains unidentified.

13 Jbeta primers and 60 Vbeta primers were used for the PCR. The data were produced by immunoSEQ multiplex PCR, yet TCRdb's version contains in-frame clones alone and is incomplete. The sample includes approximately 130,000 clones, around 77% of them seen just once. Whole-study findings and limits: Overall, roughly 170 TCR beta chains were annotated as cytomegalovirus-associated.

The sequence was collected from a middle-aged man in good health and CMV-seronegative. The chain is built from TRBV11-2 and TRBJ2-3, with 7 bases lining up with TRBD2. The sequenced sample was PBMCs. This CDR3 reads CASSLGGGRDTQYF. The CDR3 coding sequence is TGTGCCAGCAGCTTAGGCGGGGGTCGAGATACGCAGTATTTT.